This T cell receptor beta chain was captured by sequencing in a study of CD8 T cells in ankylosing spondylitis. Study-wide points: In synovial fluid and blood from reactive arthritis, some motif variants were previously reported. A TCR beta motif of roughly 8 highly homologous variants seemed to mark ankylosing spondylitis blood.

MiXCR was run by TCRdb on the 5' RACE reads, yielding one entry per CDR3 protein. The table shows about 540,000 distinct CDR3 sequences, with approximately 11% occurring only once. This clonotype was seen a handful of times. Its antigen is undetermined. The source of this sequence is a male donor with ankylosing spondylitis. The source material was blood, either unsorted or a sorted T cell fraction (not recorded which).

CDR3 coding DNA: TGTGCTAGTGGTTTGAGGCGGGAGGCCTACACAGATACGCAGTATTTT. Translation gives CASGLRREAYTDTQYF. The chain uses TRBV12-5 and TRBJ2-3, with 8 bases that match TRBD2. This CDR3 contains 16 residues. Germline lookup yields CDR1 LGHNT and CDR2 FRNRAP. V dropped 2 bases and J dropped 2; count of bases not matched to a gene: 6.